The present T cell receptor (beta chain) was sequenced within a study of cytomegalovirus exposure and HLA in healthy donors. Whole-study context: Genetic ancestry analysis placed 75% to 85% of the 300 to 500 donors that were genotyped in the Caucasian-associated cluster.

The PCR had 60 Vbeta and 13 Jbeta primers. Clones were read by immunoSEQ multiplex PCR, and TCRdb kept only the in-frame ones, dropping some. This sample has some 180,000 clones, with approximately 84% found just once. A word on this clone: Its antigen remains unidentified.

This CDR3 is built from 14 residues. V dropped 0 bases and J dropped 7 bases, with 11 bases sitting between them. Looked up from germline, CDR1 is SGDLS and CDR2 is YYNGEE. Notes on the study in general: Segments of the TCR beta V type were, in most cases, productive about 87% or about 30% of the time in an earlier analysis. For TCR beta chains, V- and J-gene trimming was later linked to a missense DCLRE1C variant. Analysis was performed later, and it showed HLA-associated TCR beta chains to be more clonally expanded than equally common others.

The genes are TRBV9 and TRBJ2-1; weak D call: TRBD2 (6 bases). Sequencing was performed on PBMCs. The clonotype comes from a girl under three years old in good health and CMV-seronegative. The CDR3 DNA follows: TGTGCCAGCAGCGTAGGGGGGACTGGTAATGAGCAGTTCTTC. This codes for CASSVGGTGNEQFF.